What follows are 5 T cell receptor beta chains derived from one specimen sequenced in a study of blood T cell repertoires in COVID-19. Generated by immunoSEQ multiplex PCR, the TCRdb table keeps only in-frame clones and is missing some. This sample has 200,000 to 250,000 clones, with around 80% found just once. The sample was PBMCs or T cells enriched from blood (not recorded which). The receptors originated from a man in his sixties who had recovered from COVID-19.

The gene calls are TRBV4-2 and TRBJ1-6; no definite D call. V was pared by 3 bases and J by 6 bases, with 12 bases between. This CDR3 has 15 residues. Germline V gene lookup returns CDR1 LGHNA and CDR2 YNFKEQ. The CDR3 DNA reads as TGTGCCAGCAGCCATGACGGAGGAGGTAATTCACCCCTCCACTTT. Its translation: CASSHDGGGNSPLHF.

The chain recombines TRBV7-9 with TRBJ1-2; a possible D gene is TRBD1 (5 bases). CDR1 and CDR2 from the germline V gene are SEHNR and FQNEAQ (reference sequence). With 0 bases removed from V and 8 bases from J, the gap between germline ends came to 7 bases. CDR3 length: 12 residues. The CDR3 loop is CASSLAEGGYTF. The CDR3 nucleotides read TGTGCCAGCAGCTTAGCGGAGGGGGGCTACACCTTC.

In its sample, this clone was seen once. The chain joins TRBV19 to TRBJ1-6; tentatively, D is TRBD1 (6 bases). The germline V gene has CDR1 LNHDA and CDR2 SQIVND (reference sequence). This CDR3 has 13 residues. Trimming removed 5 bases from V and 6 bases from J, with 8 bases in between. As DNA, the CDR3 is TGTGCCAGTAGTGGACAGACTAATTCACCCCTCCACTTT. Amino acid sequence: CASSGQTNSPLHF.

J is TRBJ2-1 and V is TRBV10-1; TRBD1 agrees at 11 bases. J was trimmed by 4 bases and V by 5 bases; bases with no gene match: 4. Germline V gene lookup returns CDR1 WNHNN and CDR2 SYGVQD (reference sequence). This CDR3 is 15 amino acids long. CDR3 amino acids: CASSLGQGVYNEQFF. In DNA, the CDR3 is TGCGCCAGCAGTCTGGGACAGGGGGTGTACAATGAGCAGTTCTTC.

The chain combines TRBV6-2 or TRBV6-3 with TRBJ1-2; the D gene is possibly TRBD1 (6 bases). Trimming removed 5 bases from V and 4 bases from J, with 11 bases in between. The CDR3 totals 13 residues. Per the germline V gene, CDR1 is MNHEY and CDR2 is SVGEGT. CDR3 sequence reads: CASSLGGAYGYTF. CDR3 sequence (DNA): TGTGCCAGCAGTCTCGGGGGGGCCTATGGCTACACCTTC.